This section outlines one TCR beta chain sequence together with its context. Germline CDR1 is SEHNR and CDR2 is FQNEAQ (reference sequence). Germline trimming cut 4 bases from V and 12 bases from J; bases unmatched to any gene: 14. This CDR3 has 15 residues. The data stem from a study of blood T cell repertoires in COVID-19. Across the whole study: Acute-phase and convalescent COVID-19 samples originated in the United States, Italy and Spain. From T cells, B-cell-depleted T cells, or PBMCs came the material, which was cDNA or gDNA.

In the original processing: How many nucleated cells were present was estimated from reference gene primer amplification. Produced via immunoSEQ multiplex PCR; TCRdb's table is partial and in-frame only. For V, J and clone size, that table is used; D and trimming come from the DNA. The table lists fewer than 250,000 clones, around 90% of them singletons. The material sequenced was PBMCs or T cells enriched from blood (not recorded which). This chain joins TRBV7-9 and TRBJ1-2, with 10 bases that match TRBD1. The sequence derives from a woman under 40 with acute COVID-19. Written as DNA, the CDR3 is TGTGCCAGCAGCTCTACCGACCCGGGACAGGGGAGTAACACCTTC. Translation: CASSSTDPGQGSNTF.